Given below is one T cell receptor beta chain in context. This specimen comes from a study of blood T cell repertoires in COVID-19. Germline V gene lookup returns CDR1 MGHDK and CDR2 SYGVNS. This CDR3 comprises 11 residues. V was pared by 2 bases and J by 6 bases, with 3 bases between. In the source study's methods: Amplifying reference gene primers gave estimates of nucleated cell counts. Only in-frame clones appear in the TCRdb table, and some are missing; sequencing was by immunoSEQ multiplex PCR. D and trimming were read from the DNA, whereas the V and J calls and clone size are those reported in that table. Among over 45,000 clones listed, 65% to 85% were seen once.

The chain couples TRBV25-1 to TRBJ2-3; no definite D call. This receptor was taken from a man between 65 and 80 years old with active COVID-19. The sample consisted of peripheral blood. The CDR3 sequence is CASSETDTQYF. Here the CDR3 DNA reads TGTGCCAGCAGTGAAACTGATACGCAGTATTTT.